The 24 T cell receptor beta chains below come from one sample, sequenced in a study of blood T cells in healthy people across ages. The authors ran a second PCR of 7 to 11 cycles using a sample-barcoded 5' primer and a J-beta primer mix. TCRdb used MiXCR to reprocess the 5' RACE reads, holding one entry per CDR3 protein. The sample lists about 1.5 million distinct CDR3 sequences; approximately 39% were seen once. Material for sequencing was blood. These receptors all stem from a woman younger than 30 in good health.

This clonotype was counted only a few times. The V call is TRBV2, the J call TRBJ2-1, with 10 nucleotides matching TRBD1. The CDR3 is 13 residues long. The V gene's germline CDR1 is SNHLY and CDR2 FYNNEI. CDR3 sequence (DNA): TGTGCGCGAGCGGGACAGGGGATCTATGAGCAGTTCTTC. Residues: CARAGQGIYEQFF.

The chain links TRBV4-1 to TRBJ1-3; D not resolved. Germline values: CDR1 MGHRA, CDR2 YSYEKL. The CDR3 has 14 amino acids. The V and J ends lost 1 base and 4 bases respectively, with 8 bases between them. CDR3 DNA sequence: TGCGCCAGCAGCCAAGCCTTATCCGGAAACACCATATATTTT. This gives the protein CASSQALSGNTIYF.

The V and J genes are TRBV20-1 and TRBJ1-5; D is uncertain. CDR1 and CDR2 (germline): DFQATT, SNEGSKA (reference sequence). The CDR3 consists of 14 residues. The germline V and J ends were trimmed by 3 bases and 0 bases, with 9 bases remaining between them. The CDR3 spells CSASTVDSNQPQHF. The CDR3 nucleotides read TGCAGTGCTAGTACAGTTGATAGCAATCAGCCCCAGCATTTT.

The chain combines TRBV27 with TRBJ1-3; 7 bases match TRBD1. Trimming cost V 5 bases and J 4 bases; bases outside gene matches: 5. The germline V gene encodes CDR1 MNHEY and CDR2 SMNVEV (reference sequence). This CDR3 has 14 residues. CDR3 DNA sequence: TGTGCCAGCAGTCCAACAGGGGACGGAAACACCATATATTTT. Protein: CASSPTGDGNTIYF.

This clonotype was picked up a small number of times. The CDR3 DNA reads TGCGCCAGCAGCCAAGGGCAGGGCGGGGCTCGTGGCTACACCTTC. Translating gives CASSQGQGGARGYTF. V usage is TRBV4-1 and J usage is TRBJ1-2, with D maybe TRBD1 (5 bases). Per germline, CDR1 MGHRA and CDR2 YSYEKL. V was cut by 1 base and J by 7 bases, with 16 bases left in between. CDR3 size: 15 residues.

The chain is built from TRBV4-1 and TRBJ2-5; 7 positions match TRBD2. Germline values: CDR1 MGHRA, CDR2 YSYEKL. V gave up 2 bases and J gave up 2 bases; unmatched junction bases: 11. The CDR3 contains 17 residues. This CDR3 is CASSQSWGGGPQETQYF. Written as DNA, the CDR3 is TGCGCCAGCAGCCAATCCTGGGGCGGGGGACCTCAAGAGACCCAGTACTTC.

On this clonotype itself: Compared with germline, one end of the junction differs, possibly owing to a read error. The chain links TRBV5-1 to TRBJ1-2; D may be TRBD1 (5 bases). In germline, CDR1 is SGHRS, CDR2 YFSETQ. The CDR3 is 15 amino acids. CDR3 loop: CAGSLAVGGEYGYTF. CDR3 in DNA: TGCGCCGGCAGCCTAGCAGTTGGAGGGGAGTATGGCTACACCTTC.

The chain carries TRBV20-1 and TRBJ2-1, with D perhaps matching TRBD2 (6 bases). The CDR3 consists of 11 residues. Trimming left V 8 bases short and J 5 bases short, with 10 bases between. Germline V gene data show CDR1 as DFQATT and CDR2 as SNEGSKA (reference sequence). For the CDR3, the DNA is TGCAGTTCGGGACTCCACAATGAGCAGTTCTTC. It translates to CSSGLHNEQFF.

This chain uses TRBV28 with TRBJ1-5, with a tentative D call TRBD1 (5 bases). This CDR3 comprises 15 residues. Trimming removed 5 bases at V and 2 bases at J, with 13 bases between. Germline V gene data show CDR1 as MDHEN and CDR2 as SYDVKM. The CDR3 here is CASSPGMYGNQPQHF. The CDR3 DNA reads TGTGCCAGCAGTCCAGGGATGTATGGCAATCAGCCCCAGCATTTT. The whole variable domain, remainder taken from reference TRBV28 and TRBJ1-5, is DVKVTQSSRYLVKRTGEKVFLECVQDMDHENMFWYRQDPGLGLRLIYFSYDVKMKEKGDIPEGYSVSREKKERFSLILESASTNQTSMYLCASSPGMYGNQPQHFGDGTRLSIL.

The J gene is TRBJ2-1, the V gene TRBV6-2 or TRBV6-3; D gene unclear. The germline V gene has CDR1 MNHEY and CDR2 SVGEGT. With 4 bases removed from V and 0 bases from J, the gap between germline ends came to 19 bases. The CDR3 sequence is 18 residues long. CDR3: CASSFILGSMSSYNEQFF. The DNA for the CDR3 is TGTGCCAGCAGTTTTATTCTAGGGTCGATGAGCTCCTACAATGAGCAGTTCTTC.

CDR3 in DNA: TGTGCCAGCAGCCTCCGGGACAGGCCCGATGAGCAGTTCTTC. This gives the protein CASSLRDRPDEQFF. The chain links TRBV9 to TRBJ2-1; TRBD1 agrees at 8 bases. Unmatched junction bases numbered 8, after V lost 4 bases and J lost 8 bases. Germline CDR1 reads SGDLS; CDR2 reads YYNGEE. CDR3 length: 14 amino acids.

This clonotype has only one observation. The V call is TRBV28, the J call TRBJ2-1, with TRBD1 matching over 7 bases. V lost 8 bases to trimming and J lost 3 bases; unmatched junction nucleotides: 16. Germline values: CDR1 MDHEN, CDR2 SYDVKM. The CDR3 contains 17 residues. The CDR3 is CASSGTVNPGVYNEQFF. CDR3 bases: TGTGCCAGCTCCGGGACAGTAAATCCCGGGGTCTACAATGAGCAGTTCTTC.

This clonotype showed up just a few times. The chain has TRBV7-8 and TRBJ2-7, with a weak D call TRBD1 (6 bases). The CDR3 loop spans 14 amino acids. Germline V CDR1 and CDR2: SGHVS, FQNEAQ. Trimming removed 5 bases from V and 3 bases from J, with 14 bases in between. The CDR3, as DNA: TGTGCCAGCAGCGAGGACAGAAAAGTCTACGAGCAGTACTTC. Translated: CASSEDRKVYEQYF.

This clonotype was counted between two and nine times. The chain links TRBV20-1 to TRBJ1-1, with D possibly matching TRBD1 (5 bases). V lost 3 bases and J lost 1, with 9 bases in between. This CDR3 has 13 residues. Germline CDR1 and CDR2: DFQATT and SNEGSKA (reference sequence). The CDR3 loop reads CSASQGGNTEAFF. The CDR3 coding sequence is TGCAGTGCTAGCCAGGGCGGGAACACTGAAGCTTTCTTT.

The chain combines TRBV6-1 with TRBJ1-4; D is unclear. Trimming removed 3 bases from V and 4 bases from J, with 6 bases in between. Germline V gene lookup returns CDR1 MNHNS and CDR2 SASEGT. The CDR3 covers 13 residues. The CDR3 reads CASSDSLNEKLFF. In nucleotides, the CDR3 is TGTGCCAGCAGTGACAGCCTTAATGAAAAACTGTTTTTT.

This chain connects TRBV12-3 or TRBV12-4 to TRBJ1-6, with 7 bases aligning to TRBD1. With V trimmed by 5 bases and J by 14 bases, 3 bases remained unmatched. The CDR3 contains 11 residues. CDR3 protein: CASSKTGSLHF. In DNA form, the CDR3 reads TGTGCCAGCAGTAAGACAGGGTCCCTCCACTTT.

CDR3 sequence: CASSLWTSGRRNTGELFF. CDR3 nucleotide sequence: TGTGCCAGCAGCTTATGGACTAGCGGGAGGAGGAACACCGGGGAGCTGTTTTTT. The chain couples TRBV7-2 to TRBJ2-2; 14 bases agree with TRBD2. The CDR3 spans 18 residues. V shed 2 bases and J 1 base; nucleotides not matched to a gene: 3. Germline CDR1 and CDR2: SGHTA and FQGNSA.

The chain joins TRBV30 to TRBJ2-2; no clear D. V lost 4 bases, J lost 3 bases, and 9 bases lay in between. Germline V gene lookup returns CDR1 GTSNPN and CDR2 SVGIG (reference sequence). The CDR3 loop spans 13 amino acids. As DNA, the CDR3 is TGTGCCTGGACCGTAACAGACACCGGGGAGCTGTTTTTT. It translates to CAWTVTDTGELFF.

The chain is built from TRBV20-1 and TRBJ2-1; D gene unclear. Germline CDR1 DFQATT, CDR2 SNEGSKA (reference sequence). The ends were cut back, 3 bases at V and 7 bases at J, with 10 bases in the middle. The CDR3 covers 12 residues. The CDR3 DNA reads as TGCAGTGCTAGGGAACAGAGGAATGAGCAGTTCTTC. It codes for CSAREQRNEQFF.

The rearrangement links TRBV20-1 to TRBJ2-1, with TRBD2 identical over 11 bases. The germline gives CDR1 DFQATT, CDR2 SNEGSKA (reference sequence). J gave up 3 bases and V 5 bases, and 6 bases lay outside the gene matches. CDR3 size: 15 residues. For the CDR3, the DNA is TGCAGTGCTCCCCCTAGCGGGGGGTACTACAATGAGCAGTTCTTC. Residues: CSAPPSGGYYNEQFF.

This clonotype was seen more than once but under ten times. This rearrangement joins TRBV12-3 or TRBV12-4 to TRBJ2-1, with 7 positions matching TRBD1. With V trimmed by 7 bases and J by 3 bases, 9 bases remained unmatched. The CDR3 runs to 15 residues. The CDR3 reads CASTGLGTDYNEQFF. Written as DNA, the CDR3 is TGTGCCAGCACTGGACTTGGGACAGACTACAATGAGCAGTTCTTC.

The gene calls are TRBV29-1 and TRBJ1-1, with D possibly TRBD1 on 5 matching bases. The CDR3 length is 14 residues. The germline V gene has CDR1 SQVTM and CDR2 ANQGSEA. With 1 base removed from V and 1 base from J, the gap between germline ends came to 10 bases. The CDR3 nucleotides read TGCAGCGTTGAAGCAGTGGACAAGAACACTGAAGCTTTCTTT. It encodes CSVEAVDKNTEAFF. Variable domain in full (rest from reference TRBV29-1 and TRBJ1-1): SAVISQKPSRDICQRGTSLTIQCQVDSQVTMMFWYRQQPGQSLTLIATANQGSEATYESGFVIDKFPISRPNLTFSTLTVSNMSPEDSSIYLCSVEAVDKNTEAFFGQGTRLTVV.

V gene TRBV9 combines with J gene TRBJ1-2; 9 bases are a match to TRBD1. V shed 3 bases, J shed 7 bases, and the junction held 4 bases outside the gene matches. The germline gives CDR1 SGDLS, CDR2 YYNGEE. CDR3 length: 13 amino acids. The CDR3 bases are TGTGCCAGCAGCGGCTACAGGGGGCTTGGCTACACCTTC. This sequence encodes CASSGYRGLGYTF.

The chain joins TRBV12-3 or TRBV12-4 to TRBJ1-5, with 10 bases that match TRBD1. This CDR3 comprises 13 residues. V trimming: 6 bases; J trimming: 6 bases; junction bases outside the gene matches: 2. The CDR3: CASRTGGSQPQHF. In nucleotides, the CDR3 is TGTGCCAGCAGGACAGGGGGCAGTCAGCCCCAGCATTTT.